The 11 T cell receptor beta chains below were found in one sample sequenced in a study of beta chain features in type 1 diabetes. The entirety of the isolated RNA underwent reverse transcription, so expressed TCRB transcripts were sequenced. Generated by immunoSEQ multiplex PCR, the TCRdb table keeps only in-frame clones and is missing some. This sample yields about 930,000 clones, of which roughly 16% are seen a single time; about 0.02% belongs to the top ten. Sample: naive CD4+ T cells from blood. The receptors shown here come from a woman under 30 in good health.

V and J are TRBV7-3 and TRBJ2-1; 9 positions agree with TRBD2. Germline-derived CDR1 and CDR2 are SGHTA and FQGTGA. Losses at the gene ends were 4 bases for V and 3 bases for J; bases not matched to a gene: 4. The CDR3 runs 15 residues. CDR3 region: CASSYALAGYNEQFF. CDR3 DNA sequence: TGTGCCAGCAGCTATGCACTAGCGGGCTACAATGAGCAGTTCTTC.

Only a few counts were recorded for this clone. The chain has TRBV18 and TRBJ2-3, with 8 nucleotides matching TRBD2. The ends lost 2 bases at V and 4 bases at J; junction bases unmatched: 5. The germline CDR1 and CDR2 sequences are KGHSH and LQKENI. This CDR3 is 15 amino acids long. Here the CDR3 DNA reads TGTGCCAGCTCACCAAGCGGGAGTATCTCAGATACGCAGTATTTT. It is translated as CASSPSGSISDTQYF.

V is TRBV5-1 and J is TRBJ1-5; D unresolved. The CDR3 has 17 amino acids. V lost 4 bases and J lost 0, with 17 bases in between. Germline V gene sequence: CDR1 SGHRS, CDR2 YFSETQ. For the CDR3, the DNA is TGCGCCAGCAGCCCACTCCCCCTCGACAATAGCAATCAGCCCCAGCATTTT. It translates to CASSPLPLDNSNQPQHF.

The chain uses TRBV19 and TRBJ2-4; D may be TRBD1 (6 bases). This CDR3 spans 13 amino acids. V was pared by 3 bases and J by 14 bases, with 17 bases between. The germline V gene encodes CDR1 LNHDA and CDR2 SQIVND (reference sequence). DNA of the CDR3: TGTGCCAGTAGTATGAAACCGGGACACTGCGAGTACTTC. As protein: CASSMKPGHCEYF.

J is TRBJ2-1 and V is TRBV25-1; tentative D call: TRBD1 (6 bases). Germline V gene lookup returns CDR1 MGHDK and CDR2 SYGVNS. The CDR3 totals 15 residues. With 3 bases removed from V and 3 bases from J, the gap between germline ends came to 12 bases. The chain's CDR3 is CASSDLGTLYNEQFF. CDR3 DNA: TGTGCCAGCAGTGACCTCGGGACACTCTACAATGAGCAGTTCTTC.

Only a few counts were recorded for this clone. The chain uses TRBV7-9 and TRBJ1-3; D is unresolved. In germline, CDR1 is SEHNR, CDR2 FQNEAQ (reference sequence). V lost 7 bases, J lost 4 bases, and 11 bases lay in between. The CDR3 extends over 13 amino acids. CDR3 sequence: CASTSYNGNTIYF. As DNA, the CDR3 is TGTGCCAGCACCTCATACAACGGAAACACCATATATTTT.

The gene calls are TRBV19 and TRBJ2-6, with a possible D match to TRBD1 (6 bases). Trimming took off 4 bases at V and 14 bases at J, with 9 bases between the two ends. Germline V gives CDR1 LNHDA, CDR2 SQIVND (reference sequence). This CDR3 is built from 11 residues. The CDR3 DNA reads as TGTGCCAGTAGTAGCCGGGACATCCTGACTTTC. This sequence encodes CASSSRDILTF.

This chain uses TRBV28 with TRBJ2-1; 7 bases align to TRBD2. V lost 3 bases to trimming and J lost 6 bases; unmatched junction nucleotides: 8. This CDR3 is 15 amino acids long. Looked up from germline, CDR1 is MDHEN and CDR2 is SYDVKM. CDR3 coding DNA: TGTGCCAGCAGTTTTCAGGGAGGGACTCCCAATGAGCAGTTCTTC. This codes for CASSFQGGTPNEQFF. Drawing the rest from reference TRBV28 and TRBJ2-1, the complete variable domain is DVKVTQSSRYLVKRTGEKVFLECVQDMDHENMFWYRQDPGLGLRLIYFSYDVKMKEKGDIPEGYSVSREKKERFSLILESASTNQTSMYLCASSFQGGTPNEQFFGPGTRLTVL.

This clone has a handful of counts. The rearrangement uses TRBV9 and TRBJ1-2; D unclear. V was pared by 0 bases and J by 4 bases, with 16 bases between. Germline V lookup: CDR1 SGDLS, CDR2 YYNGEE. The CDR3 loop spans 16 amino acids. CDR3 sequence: CASSVGPAVSVYGYTF. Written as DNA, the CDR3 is TGTGCCAGCAGCGTAGGCCCGGCAGTTTCCGTCTATGGCTACACCTTC.

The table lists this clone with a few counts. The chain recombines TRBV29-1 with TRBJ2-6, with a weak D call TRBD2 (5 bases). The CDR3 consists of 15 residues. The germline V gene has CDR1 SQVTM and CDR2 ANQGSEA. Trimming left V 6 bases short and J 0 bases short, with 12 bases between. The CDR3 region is CSVPSSSSGANVLTF. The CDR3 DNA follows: TGCAGCGTCCCTAGCTCATCCTCTGGGGCCAACGTCCTGACTTTC.

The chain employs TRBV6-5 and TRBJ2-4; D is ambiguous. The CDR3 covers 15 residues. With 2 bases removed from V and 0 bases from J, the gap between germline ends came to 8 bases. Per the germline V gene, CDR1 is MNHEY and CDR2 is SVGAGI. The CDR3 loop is CASSYGKLAKNIQYF. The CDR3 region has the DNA TGTGCCAGCAGTTACGGGAAACTAGCCAAAAACATTCAGTACTTC.